This TCR beta chain is from a study of blood T cell repertoires in COVID-19. Assay used: immunoSEQ multiplex PCR; TCRdb lists only in-frame clones, some missing. The sample holds approximately 290,000 clones; around 82% are singletons and the top ten take 0.87%. The CDR3 length is 14 residues. Trimming removed 6 bases from V and 0 bases from J; junction bases left unmatched: 5. Germline assignment: CDR1 SGHRS and CDR2 YFSETQ. The chain carries TRBV5-1 and TRBJ1-2; 7 bases line up with TRBD1. This receptor was taken from a human donor with COVID-19, enrolled during active disease. The donor label of this sample is uncertain. Sequencing used peripheral blood. The CDR3 DNA follows: TGCGCCAGCAACCCAGGGGGAGCTAACTATGGCTACACCTTC. Translated: CASNPGGANYGYTF.